This T cell receptor beta chain appears in the sequencing data of a study of T cell responses to AZD1222 COVID-19 vaccine. Points from the study as a whole: Females outnumbered males among donors, who were mostly white British; clonal diversity was possibly underestimated.

Here immunoSEQ multiplex PCR was the method, and the copy in TCRdb shows in-frame clones only, minus some. This sample has approximately 64,000 clones, with 84% found just once. Trimming shortened V by 5 bases and J by 0 bases, and 8 bases separated the two germline ends. CDR1 is SEHNR and CDR2 is FQNEAQ in the germline V gene (reference sequence). This CDR3 region has 14 residues. By sample fraction, this clone is medium-sized. The antigen is unknown. This TCR was recovered from an adult in good health. The sequences come from peripheral blood, collected on day 0 of AZD1222 vaccination. This chain links TRBV7-9 with TRBJ1-5, with D hard to call. The CDR3: CASSLLDSNQPQHF. The CDR3 DNA sequence: TGTGCCAGCAGCCTATTGGATAGCAATCAGCCCCAGCATTTT.